Below are 18 T cell receptor beta chains sequenced from a single sample in a study of response to subunit inactivated influenza vaccine. TCRdb reprocessed the RT-PCR reads via MiXCR and lists one record per CDR3 protein. The sample includes some 550,000 distinct CDR3 sequences, roughly 25% of them seen just once. These data were also reused for a study on T cells expressing NK-cell markers. That report adds: TCR beta libraries carry UMIs added by 5'RACE template switching.

The sequencing here drew on CD4+ T cells sorted from PBMCs, taken 11 to 12 days after vaccination. The receptors originated from a man in his fifties who received an inactivated influenza vaccine.

The chain links TRBV2 to TRBJ2-7; D could derive from TRBD1 or TRBD2 (5 bases each). The CDR3 has 13 amino acids. V shed 6 bases and J shed 5 bases, with 14 bases lying between them. Per the germline V gene, CDR1 is SNHLY and CDR2 is FYNNEI. The CDR3 loop is CASSVWGSNEQYF. The CDR3 DNA sequence: TGTGCCAGCAGCGTATGGGGGTCTAACGAGCAGTACTTC.

This clonotype was detected a few times. The genes are TRBV10-3 and TRBJ2-1; 9 bases map to TRBD1. J gave up 8 bases and V 0 bases, and 5 bases lay outside the gene matches. The CDR3 spans 15 residues. Germline values: CDR1 ENHRY, CDR2 SYGVKD. In nucleotides, the CDR3 is TGTGCCATCAGTGAGTCAACAGGGGGCCTCTATGAGCAGTTCTTC. Amino acid sequence: CAISESTGGLYEQFF.

The sample holds a few counts of this clonotype. This rearrangement joins TRBV9 to TRBJ2-7, with 8 bases that match TRBD2. From germline, CDR1 is SGDLS and CDR2 YYNGEE. The junction had 5 bases not matched to a gene; V was cut back by 3 bases and J by 0 bases. CDR3 length: 15 residues. The DNA for the CDR3 is TGTGCCAGCAGCGCCCTAGCGGGCGGCTCCTACGAGCAGTACTTC. It translates to CASSALAGGSYEQYF.

This chain uses TRBV7-6 with TRBJ2-7; 8 positions agree with TRBD1. The CDR3 totals 15 residues. CDR1 and CDR2 (germline): SGHVS, FNYEAQ. J gave up 0 bases and V 5 bases, and 6 bases lay outside the gene matches. The CDR3 sequence is CASSPNRGFSYEQYF. The CDR3 coding sequence is TGTGCCAGCAGCCCCAACAGGGGGTTCTCCTACGAGCAGTACTTC.

This clonotype has a handful of counts. This chain joins TRBV24-1 and TRBJ2-1, with TRBD2 matching over 7 bases. The CDR3 runs to 13 residues. V lost 4 bases, J lost 9 bases, and 5 bases stayed unmatched. Germline loops: CDR1 KGHDR, CDR2 SFDVKD. The DNA for the CDR3 is TGTGCCACCAGTGAACCCGGGGGGAGTGAGCAGTTCTTC. Translating it yields CATSEPGGSEQFF.

This clonotype appeared once. Lacking the conserved final phenylalanine or tryptophan, this CDR3 likely reflects a read error. The V call is TRBV2, the J call TRBJ2-1; D possibly corresponds to TRBD1 (6 bases). Trimming left V 7 bases short and J 8 bases short, with 18 bases between. This CDR3 is 14 amino acids long. Germline CDR1 reads SNHLY; CDR2 reads FYNNEI. CDR3 region: CASNRVRRGDEQFL. The CDR3 DNA reads as TGTGCCAGCAACCGGGTTCGCAGGGGCGATGAGCAGTTCCTC.

The chain carries TRBV20-1 and TRBJ2-6, with D hard to call. CDR3 size: 15 residues. Germline CDR1 is DFQATT and CDR2 is SNEGSKA (reference sequence). V was cut by 0 bases and J by 2 bases, with 8 bases left in between. CDR3 DNA sequence: TGCAGTGCTAGAGATTCGGGTACTGGGGCCAACGTCCTGACTTTC. It specifies CSARDSGTGANVLTF.

V usage is TRBV10-3 and J usage is TRBJ2-1, with D maybe TRBD2 (6 bases). Trimming left V 0 bases short and J 4 bases short, with 19 bases between. CDR1 ENHRY and CDR2 SYGVKD come from the germline V gene. The CDR3 runs to 18 residues. Here the CDR3 reads CAISESSGLRTIYNEQFF. CDR3 sequence (DNA): TGTGCCATCAGTGAGTCATCGGGATTAAGGACTATTTACAATGAGCAGTTCTTC.

This clonotype was observed a handful of times. This sequence joins TRBV4-3 and TRBJ2-4, with 9 bases identical to TRBD1. This CDR3 is built from 15 residues. Germline CDR1 reads LGHNA; CDR2 reads YSLEER. The V segment lost 4 bases and the J segment 7 bases; nucleotides outside the gene matches: 8. The CDR3 DNA follows: TGCGCCAGCAGCCCGAGGACAGGGGATGGGAACATTCAGTACTTC. This gives the protein CASSPRTGDGNIQYF.

This clonotype was picked up a small number of times. This chain joins TRBV2 and TRBJ2-7; 10 nucleotides line up with TRBD2. From germline, CDR1 is SNHLY and CDR2 FYNNEI. CDR3 length: 15 amino acids. J gave up 9 bases and V 3 bases, and 11 bases lay outside the gene matches. CDR3 nucleotide sequence: TGTGCCAGCAGTGACACTAGCGGGACCTCTCATGGGCAGTACTTC. As protein: CASSDTSGTSHGQYF.

V is TRBV28 and J is TRBJ2-7; 9 bases are shared with TRBD2. Germline assignment: CDR1 MDHEN and CDR2 SYDVKM. The CDR3 is made up of 16 amino acids. V lost 3 bases and J lost 2; bases outside the gene matches: 8. The CDR3 nucleotides are TGTGCCAGCAGTTTTCGACTAGCGGCTGACACCTACGAGCAGTACTTC. As protein: CASSFRLAADTYEQYF. Full variable domain (outside the CDR3, taken from reference TRBV28 and TRBJ2-7): DVKVTQSSRYLVKRTGEKVFLECVQDMDHENMFWYRQDPGLGLRLIYFSYDVKMKEKGDIPEGYSVSREKKERFSLILESASTNQTSMYLCASSFRLAADTYEQYFGPGTRLTVT.

This clonotype has a handful of counts. The genes are TRBV14 and TRBJ2-7; D possibly uses TRBD1 or TRBD2 (5 bases each). V shed 1 base and J shed 3 bases, with 13 bases lying between them. The CDR3 totals 15 residues. CDR1 SGHDN and CDR2 FVKESK come from the germline V gene. The CDR3 DNA reads TGTGCCAGCAGCCAAGGGGGGTCCCTGTTCTACGAGCAGTACTTC. Amino acids: CASSQGGSLFYEQYF.

The gene calls are TRBV4-2 and TRBJ2-5; 14 nucleotides match TRBD2. Per germline, CDR1 LGHNA and CDR2 YNFKEQ. J gave up 5 bases and V 4 bases, and 9 bases lay outside the gene matches. The CDR3 is 17 residues long. The CDR3 nucleotides are TGTGCCAGCAGCCCCTCGGGGACTAGCGGGAGTGGGGAGACCCAGTACTTC. Residues: CASSPSGTSGSGETQYF.

V and J are TRBV20-1 and TRBJ2-3; TRBD2 aligns across 11 bases. The CDR3 totals 16 residues. Germline assignment: CDR1 DFQATT and CDR2 SNEGSKA (reference sequence). Germline trimming cut 1 base from V and 5 bases from J; bases unmatched to any gene: 8. Here the CDR3 reads CSARGQLAGDRDTQYF. The CDR3 DNA reads TGCAGTGCTAGAGGGCAACTAGCGGGAGATCGAGATACGCAGTATTTT.

The V call is TRBV10-3, the J call TRBJ2-2, with 9 bases that match TRBD2. V dropped 7 bases and J dropped 1; count of bases not matched to a gene: 7. The CDR3 length is 16 residues. Germline CDR1 and CDR2: ENHRY and SYGVKD. The DNA of the CDR3 is TGTGCCATCACCGAGAGGACTAGCGAGAACACCGGGGAGCTGTTTTTT. It specifies CAITERTSENTGELFF.

The sample holds a few counts of this clonotype. This chain links TRBV20-1 with TRBJ1-4; D possibly corresponds to TRBD1 (5 bases). Trimming cost V 5 bases and J 8 bases, with 18 bases left between them. The CDR3 totals 14 residues. Germline assignment: CDR1 DFQATT and CDR2 SNEGSKA (reference sequence). Here the CDR3 reads CSAARGRVGEKLFF. In DNA form, the CDR3 reads TGCAGTGCTGCGCGGGGCAGGGTCGGGGAAAAACTGTTTTTT.

The CDR3 here is CASSFDTQGPRNYGYTF. CDR3 sequence (DNA): TGTGCCAGCAGCTTTGACACACAGGGGCCTCGTAACTATGGCTACACCTTC. This chain links TRBV7-9 with TRBJ1-2, with 7 bases lining up with TRBD1. This CDR3 has 17 amino acids. Germline V gene lookup returns CDR1 SEHNR and CDR2 FQNEAQ (reference sequence). The junction had 11 bases not matched to a gene; V was cut back by 3 bases and J by 1 base.

The chain carries TRBV7-8 and TRBJ1-1; D is ambiguous. CDR1 is SGHVS, CDR2 FQNEAQ, per germline. The length of the CDR3 is 15 residues. Between the trimmed V and J ends, which lost 1 base and 2 bases, there was a span of 11 bases. CDR3 bases: TGTGCCAGCAGCTTAGGCCACCTAGGAAACACTGAAGCTTTCTTT. It yields the protein CASSLGHLGNTEAFF.